These 23 T cell receptor beta chains were all obtained from the same sample, sequenced in a study of blood T cell repertoires in COVID-19. Sequencing was performed with immunoSEQ multiplex PCR; in TCRdb, only in-frame clones are kept and a portion is missing. The data contain 90,000 or so clones, about 82% of them singletons. The sequenced sample consisted of peripheral blood. These receptors were obtained from a human donor in a cohort sampled during active COVID-19.

V is TRBV29-1 and J is TRBJ2-7; the match to TRBD1 covers 9 bases. Germline V gene sequence: CDR1 SQVTM, CDR2 ANQGSEA. The CDR3 has 15 residues. V lost 4 bases to trimming and J lost 4 bases; unmatched junction nucleotides: 11. The CDR3 spells CSVGGSGQGLYEQYF. The CDR3 DNA reads TGCAGCGTTGGGGGTTCGGGACAGGGTCTATACGAGCAGTACTTC.

The chain couples TRBV20-1 to TRBJ2-1, with 7 bases aligning to TRBD2. With 6 bases clipped from V and 8 bases from J, the junction kept 4 bases outside the gene matches. CDR1 and CDR2 (germline): DFQATT, SNEGSKA (reference sequence). CDR3 length: 11 residues. The DNA of the CDR3 is TGCAGTGCGAGTCTAGCGGATGAGCAGTTCTTC. Its translation is CSASLADEQFF.

J is TRBJ1-5 and V is TRBV4-1; 7 bases are shared with TRBD1. CDR1 is MGHRA, CDR2 YSYEKL, per germline. The CDR3 totals 14 residues. Unmatched junction bases numbered 7, after V lost 3 bases and J lost 8 bases. The CDR3 DNA is TGCGCCAGCAGCCATTCAGGGGGAGGAAAGCCCCAGCATTTT. Its protein is CASSHSGGGKPQHF.

This clone was seen only once. This chain joins TRBV19 and TRBJ1-1; D is uncertain. Between the trimmed V and J ends, which lost 5 bases and 3 bases, there was a span of 10 bases. CDR3 length: 13 amino acids. Germline loops: CDR1 LNHDA, CDR2 SQIVND (reference sequence). For the CDR3, the DNA is TGTGCCAGTAGTGAACAGAGTTACACTGAAGCTTTCTTT. Protein product: CASSEQSYTEAFF.

The V gene is TRBV2, the J gene TRBJ2-5; possibly TRBD1 for D (6 bases). The CDR3 contains 14 residues. Between the trimmed V and J ends, which lost 1 base and 5 bases, there was a span of 11 bases. Germline V gene lookup returns CDR1 SNHLY and CDR2 FYNNEI. The CDR3 protein is CASSEGGRGETQYF. CDR3 coding DNA: TGTGCCAGCAGTGAAGGGGGGCGCGGGGAGACCCAGTACTTC.

The chain couples TRBV19 to TRBJ2-1; 7 nucleotides align to TRBD1. Germline V gives CDR1 LNHDA, CDR2 SQIVND (reference sequence). The J segment lost 6 bases and the V segment lost 9 bases, leaving 11 bases of the junction unmatched. The CDR3 has 14 residues. The CDR3: CASTGQFVGNEQFF. The CDR3 region has the DNA TGTGCCAGCACGGGACAGTTTGTGGGCAATGAGCAGTTCTTC.

This clone was seen once. The chain has TRBV7-2 and TRBJ2-5; D uncertain. The CDR3 is 14 amino acids. The V and J ends lost 2 bases and 5 bases respectively, with 12 bases between them. Germline CDR1 reads SGHTA; CDR2 reads FQGNSA. Written as DNA, the CDR3 is TGTGCCAGCAGCTTAAACGCCGGCGGTGAGACCCAGTACTTC. It codes for CASSLNAGGETQYF.

Written as DNA, the CDR3 is TGTGCCAGCAGCTCCGACATAACTGGGGCCAACGTCCTGACTTTC. Protein product: CASSSDITGANVLTF. The chain couples TRBV7-2 to TRBJ2-6; D gene uncertain. This CDR3 spans 15 amino acids. Germline V CDR1 and CDR2: SGHTA, FQGNSA. Trimming took 4 bases from V and 2 from J, leaving 9 bases between them.

The chain carries TRBV24-1 and TRBJ1-6; D may be TRBD1 (6 bases). V was cut by 4 bases and J by 8 bases, with 17 bases left in between. CDR3 length: 16 amino acids. Per germline, CDR1 KGHDR and CDR2 SFDVKD. CDR3 sequence (DNA): TGTGCCACCAGTGACCCGAGCCAGGGACAAGATTCACCCCTCCACTTT. It codes for CATSDPSQGQDSPLHF.

The chain joins TRBV28 to TRBJ2-1; 14 bases map to TRBD2. Germline V CDR1 and CDR2: MDHEN, SYDVKM. The V segment lost 4 bases and the J segment 6 bases; nucleotides outside the gene matches: 5. This CDR3 has 16 residues. CDR3: CASSSLTSGGVNEQFF. CDR3 in DNA: TGTGCCAGCAGTTCTTTGACTAGCGGGGGGGTCAATGAGCAGTTCTTC.

The rearrangement joins TRBV18 to TRBJ2-2; D is possibly TRBD2 (6 bases). Deletions cut 2 bases from V and 7 bases from J, with 20 bases between. The CDR3 sequence is 17 residues long. Germline loops: CDR1 KGHSH, CDR2 LQKENI. CDR3 coding DNA: TGTGCCAGCTCACCAAACGCCGGGACTGGGTTAAGCGGGGAGCTGTTTTTT. This gives the protein CASSPNAGTGLSGELFF.

CDR3 DNA sequence: TGTGCCAGCAGTTACGAACGGTTAGGCGGGGACTACGAGCAGTACTTC. This sequence encodes CASSYERLGGDYEQYF. This chain uses TRBV6-2 or TRBV6-3 with TRBJ2-7; possibly TRBD2 for D (6 bases). Germline V lookup: CDR1 MNHEY, CDR2 SVGEGT. The CDR3 contains 16 residues. V gave up 2 bases and J gave up 3 bases, with 17 bases separating them.

The chain recombines TRBV12-5 with TRBJ2-1; 8 bases fit TRBD1. V lost 9 bases to trimming and J lost 8 bases; unmatched junction nucleotides: 3. Germline V gives CDR1 LGHNT, CDR2 FRNRAP. The CDR3 consists of 11 residues. The CDR3 loop is CASDRGDEQFF. The CDR3 DNA reads as TGTGCTAGCGACAGGGGAGATGAGCAGTTCTTC.

This chain links TRBV4-3 with TRBJ2-5, with a weak D call TRBD1 (6 bases). The CDR3 contains 13 residues. Trimming removed 0 bases from V and 8 bases from J, with 10 bases in between. CDR1 LGHNA and CDR2 YSLEER come from the germline V gene. The CDR3, as DNA: TGCGCCAGCAGCCAAGATGACAGGCTAACCCAGTACTTC. Residues: CASSQDDRLTQYF.

The chain joins TRBV7-2 to TRBJ2-5; no clear D. Germline CDR1 SGHTA, CDR2 FQGNSA. V dropped 2 bases and J dropped 0 bases, with 4 bases sitting between them. The CDR3 contains 13 residues. The CDR3 reads CASSLNNQETQYF. The DNA for the CDR3 is TGTGCCAGCAGCTTAAACAACCAAGAGACCCAGTACTTC.

This sequence joins TRBV19 and TRBJ2-7; 8 bases are shared with TRBD1. V lost 8 bases, J lost 5 bases, and 8 bases stayed unmatched. The CDR3 runs to 13 residues. Per the germline V gene, CDR1 is LNHDA and CDR2 is SQIVND (reference sequence). CDR3 amino acids: CASRTGQWDEQYF. The DNA of the CDR3 is TGTGCCAGTCGGACAGGGCAATGGGACGAGCAGTACTTC.

The chain carries TRBV24-1 and TRBJ2-1; 12 positions agree with TRBD2. This CDR3 has 17 residues. The germline V gene encodes CDR1 KGHDR and CDR2 SFDVKD. The ends lost 6 bases at V and 7 bases at J; junction bases unmatched: 12. DNA for the CDR3: TGTGCCACCAGTTCCGACAGAGCTAGCGGGAGGGTGAATGAGCAGTTCTTC. Its protein product is CATSSDRASGRVNEQFF.

The chain recombines TRBV9 with TRBJ2-2; tentative D call: TRBD1 (6 bases). Germline V CDR1 and CDR2: SGDLS, YYNGEE. The CDR3 sequence is 14 residues long. Trimming cost V 8 bases and J 0 bases, with 11 bases left between them. CDR3: CASHRDTNTGELFF. CDR3 nucleotide sequence: TGTGCCAGTCACCGGGACACGAACACCGGGGAGCTGTTTTTT.

The V gene is TRBV18, the J gene TRBJ2-1, with D possibly matching TRBD2 (6 bases). This CDR3 is built from 15 residues. V was cut by 1 base and J by 1 base, with 8 bases left in between. CDR1 is KGHSH and CDR2 is LQKENI in the germline V gene. CDR3 residues: CASSPRRGSYNEQFF. The CDR3 DNA reads as TGTGCCAGCTCACCACGGAGGGGTTCCTACAATGAGCAGTTCTTC.

This chain uses TRBV19 with TRBJ2-5, with TRBD1 identical over 10 bases. The CDR3 sequence is 15 residues long. V lost 2 bases and J lost 5; bases outside the gene matches: 5. Germline CDR1 is LNHDA and CDR2 is SQIVND (reference sequence). CDR3 sequence (DNA): TGTGCCAGTAGTATATCGGACAGGGGGAGGGAGACCCAGTACTTC. It translates to CASSISDRGRETQYF.

The DNA for the CDR3 is TGTGCCAGCAGCCTCCTTGGGGACAGGAATGAAAAACTGTTTTTT. The encoded protein is CASSLLGDRNEKLFF. The gene calls are TRBV9 and TRBJ1-4; 8 bases match TRBD1. CDR3 length: 15 amino acids. Germline assignment: CDR1 SGDLS and CDR2 YYNGEE. V was pared by 4 bases and J by 5 bases, with 7 bases of the junction left unmatched.

This clone appeared a single time. The V and J genes are TRBV4-3 and TRBJ1-4; no clear D. Germline V gives CDR1 LGHNA, CDR2 YSLEER. V dropped 1 base and J dropped 7 bases, with 4 bases sitting between them. The length of the CDR3 is 12 residues. CDR3 protein: CASSQGAEKLFF. As DNA, the CDR3 is TGCGCCAGCAGCCAAGGGGCTGAAAAACTGTTTTTT.

The rearrangement links TRBV5-1 to TRBJ1-2; 9 nucleotides line up with TRBD1. The junction had 8 bases not matched to a gene; V was cut back by 2 bases and J by 6 bases. From germline, CDR1 is SGHRS and CDR2 YFSETQ. This CDR3 contains 15 residues. Here the CDR3 DNA reads TGCGCCAGCAGCTTACAGGGGGCGAATGGGGATGGCTACACCTTC. It yields the protein CASSLQGANGDGYTF.